The 16 T cell receptor beta chains below were found in one sample sequenced in a study of blood T cell repertoires in COVID-19. Sequencing used immunoSEQ multiplex PCR; TCRdb keeps in-frame clones, though not all of them. The repertoire holds 310,000 or so clones, with approximately 88% as singletons. The sequencing sample was made of peripheral blood. Every receptor here comes from a man younger than 45 with COVID-19, enrolled during active disease.

This clone has only a few counts. The rearrangement uses TRBV30 and TRBJ2-7, with 7 bases identical to TRBD1. This CDR3 has 14 residues. Germline CDR1 is GTSNPN and CDR2 is SVGIG (reference sequence). V lost 2 bases to trimming and J lost 1 base; unmatched junction nucleotides: 5. The DNA for the CDR3 is TGTGCCTGGAGTCTTAACAGGGGTTCCTACGAGCAGTACTTC. Its protein product is CAWSLNRGSYEQYF.

The chain has TRBV7-2 and TRBJ1-2; TRBD1 is a possible D gene (5 bases). Germline CDR1 is SGHTA and CDR2 is FQGNSA. This CDR3 comprises 15 residues. V was cut by 5 bases and J by 10 bases, with 23 bases left in between. As DNA, the CDR3 is TGTGCCAGCAGCCCCCGGCGGTTTCAGGGAGGAAACTACACCTTC. Its protein is CASSPRRFQGGNYTF. Full variable domain (rest looked up from reference TRBV7-2 and TRBJ1-2): GAGVSQSPSNKVTEKGKDVELRCDPISGHTALYWYRQSLGQGLEFLIYFQGNSAPDKSGLPSDRFSAERTGGSVSTLTIQRTQQEDSAVYLCASSPRRFQGGNYTFGSGTRLTVV.

J is TRBJ2-7 and V is TRBV6-1; 8 nucleotides agree with TRBD2. V dropped 4 bases and J dropped 6; count of bases not matched to a gene: 14. The CDR3 is made up of 16 amino acids. Germline CDR1 is MNHNS and CDR2 is SASEGT. For the CDR3, the DNA is TGTGCCAGCAGTGCGCGCGGGGGGCCCCAGGATCCCGAGCAGTACTTC. It codes for CASSARGGPQDPEQYF.

CDR3 sequence: CASGGGRTEAFF. For the CDR3, the DNA is TGTGCCAGCGGGGGGGGCCGAACTGAAGCTTTCTTT. The chain recombines TRBV12-3 or TRBV12-4 with TRBJ1-1; D possibly corresponds to TRBD1 (6 bases). The V and J ends lost 8 bases and 5 bases respectively, with 12 bases between them. This CDR3 spans 12 amino acids.

The chain recombines TRBV4-2 with TRBJ1-2; weak D call: TRBD1 (6 bases). Trimming took off 0 bases at V and 4 bases at J, with 9 bases between the two ends. The CDR3 consists of 14 residues. Germline V gene data show CDR1 as LGHNA and CDR2 as YNFKEQ. Here the CDR3 reads CASSQDRGAYGYTF. DNA of the CDR3: TGTGCCAGCAGCCAAGACAGGGGAGCCTATGGCTACACCTTC.

The genes are TRBV6-5 and TRBJ2-5, with D maybe TRBD1 (5 bases). The CDR3 consists of 13 residues. The germline V gene encodes CDR1 MNHEY and CDR2 SVGAGI. The germline V and J ends were trimmed by 5 bases and 5 bases, with 12 bases remaining between them. CDR3 nucleotide sequence: TGTGCCAGCAGTCTCCAGGGTAGGGAGACCCAGTACTTC. The encoded protein is CASSLQGRETQYF.

The chain is built from TRBV19 and TRBJ1-2; 7 bases align to TRBD1. This CDR3 region has 14 residues. V trimming: 6 bases; J trimming: 3 bases; junction bases outside the gene matches: 7. The germline V gene has CDR1 LNHDA and CDR2 SQIVND (reference sequence). The CDR3 nucleotides read TGTGCCAGTAGCTCGGACAGGTCTTACTATGGCTACACCTTC. Its protein is CASSSDRSYYGYTF.

The chain recombines TRBV14 with TRBJ2-1; TRBD2 matches 8 bases. CDR1 is SGHDN and CDR2 is FVKESK in the germline V gene. V lost 2 bases to trimming and J lost 5 bases; unmatched junction nucleotides: 5. This CDR3 contains 15 residues. The CDR3 spells CASSQIAGSNNEQFF. CDR3 nucleotides: TGTGCCAGCAGCCAAATAGCGGGATCTAACAATGAGCAGTTCTTC.

The chain links TRBV18 to TRBJ2-1, with TRBD1 matching over 7 bases. The CDR3 spans 15 residues. Germline CDR1 reads KGHSH; CDR2 reads LQKENI. J was trimmed by 4 bases and V by 4 bases; bases with no gene match: 7. DNA for the CDR3: TGTGCCAGCTCACTCTCGGGACAGACTTACAATGAGCAGTTCTTC. Encoded protein: CASSLSGQTYNEQFF.

This clone was found once. The genes are TRBV6-4 and TRBJ1-2, with 7 bases lining up with TRBD1. The CDR3 length is 13 residues. In germline, CDR1 is MRHNA, CDR2 SNTAGT. V lost 6 bases and J lost 0; bases outside the gene matches: 1. The CDR3 DNA reads as TGTGCCAGCAGCCAGGGGGCTAACTATGGCTACACCTTC. Amino acids: CASSQGANYGYTF.

This chain links TRBV24-1 with TRBJ2-1, with 9 bases identical to TRBD2. CDR1 is KGHDR, CDR2 SFDVKD, per germline. This CDR3 is 21 amino acids long. The trim removed 1 base at V and 4 bases at J, leaving 19 bases unmatched. CDR3 coding DNA: TGTGCCACCAGTGATTTTGAAGGGGCTAGCGGGGCCAAATTGAGGTACAATGAGCAGTTCTTC. Amino acids: CATSDFEGASGAKLRYNEQFF.

V and J are TRBV5-6 and TRBJ1-2; D gene uncertain. The CDR3 extends over 12 amino acids. Germline CDR1 reads SGHDT; CDR2 reads YYEEEE. Trimming shortened V by 1 base and J by 8 bases, and 9 bases separated the two germline ends. The CDR3 sequence: CASSLQLMGYTF. Here the CDR3 DNA reads TGTGCCAGCAGCTTGCAACTTATGGGCTACACCTTC.

This clone was counted between two and nine times. This chain links TRBV15 with TRBJ1-3; D ambiguous. The germline V gene has CDR1 LNHNV and CDR2 YYDKDF (reference sequence). This CDR3 region has 12 residues. V lost 0 bases, J lost 11 bases, and 8 bases lay in between. The CDR3 nucleotides read TGTGCCACCAGCAGAGACGATAGTCCCATATATTTT. The encoded protein is CATSRDDSPIYF.

CDR3 sequence (DNA): TGTGCCAGCTCACCCCAGGCCCAGGAAGGGAGGCATTTT. Translated, it gives CASSPQAQEGRHF. The chain joins TRBV18 to TRBJ1-5; D gene uncertain. Germline V CDR1 and CDR2: KGHSH, LQKENI. The V and J ends lost 3 bases and 15 bases respectively, with 18 bases between them. This CDR3 has 13 residues.

This chain uses TRBV18 with TRBJ2-3; the D is unclear. The CDR3 loop spans 15 amino acids. The germline gives CDR1 KGHSH, CDR2 LQKENI. Between the trimmed V and J ends, which lost 3 bases and 0 bases, there was a span of 10 bases. CDR3 in amino acids: CASSPERPSTDTQYF. The CDR3 DNA sequence: TGTGCCAGCTCACCGGAGCGTCCTAGCACAGATACGCAGTATTTT.

This clone was observed a single time. The gene calls are TRBV7-9 and TRBJ2-7, with D tentatively TRBD1 (5 bases). The CDR3 contains 13 residues. Per germline, CDR1 SEHNR and CDR2 FQNEAQ (reference sequence). The V end lost 5 bases, the J end lost 6 bases, and 14 bases lay between the germline ends. CDR3 amino acids: CASSTLAGIEQYF. The CDR3 DNA reads TGTGCCAGCAGCACCTTGGCAGGGATCGAGCAGTACTTC. Together with reference TRBV7-9 and TRBJ2-7, the CDR3 gives the full variable domain: DTGVSQNPRHKITKRGQNVTFRCDPISEHNRLYWYRQTLGQGPEFLTYFQNEAQLEKSRLLSDRFSAERPKGSFSTLEIQRTEQGDSAMYLCASSTLAGIEQYFGPGTRLTVT.